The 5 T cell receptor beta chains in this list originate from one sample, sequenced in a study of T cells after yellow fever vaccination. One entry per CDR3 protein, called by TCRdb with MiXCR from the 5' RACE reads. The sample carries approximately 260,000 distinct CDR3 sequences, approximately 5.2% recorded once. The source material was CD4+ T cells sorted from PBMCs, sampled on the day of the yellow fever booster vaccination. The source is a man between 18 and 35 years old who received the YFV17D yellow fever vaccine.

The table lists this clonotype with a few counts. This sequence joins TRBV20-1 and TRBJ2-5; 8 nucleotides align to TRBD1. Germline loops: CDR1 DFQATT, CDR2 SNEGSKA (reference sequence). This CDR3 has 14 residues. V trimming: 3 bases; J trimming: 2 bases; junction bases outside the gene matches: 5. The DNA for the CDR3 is TGCAGTGCTAGCCCAGGGGGCCTTCAAGAGACCCAGTACTTC. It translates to CSASPGGLQETQYF.

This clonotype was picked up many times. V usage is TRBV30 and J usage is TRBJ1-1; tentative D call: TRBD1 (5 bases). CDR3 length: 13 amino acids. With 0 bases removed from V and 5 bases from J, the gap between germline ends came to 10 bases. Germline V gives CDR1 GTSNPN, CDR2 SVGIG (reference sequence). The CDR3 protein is CAWSVGVGTEAFF. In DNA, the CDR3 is TGTGCCTGGAGTGTAGGGGTAGGGACTGAAGCTTTCTTT.

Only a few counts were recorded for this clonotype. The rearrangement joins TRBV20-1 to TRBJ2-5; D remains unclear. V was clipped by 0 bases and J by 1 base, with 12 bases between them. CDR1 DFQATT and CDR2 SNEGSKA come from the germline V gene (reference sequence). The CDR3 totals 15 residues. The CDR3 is CSARDRLGLQETQYF. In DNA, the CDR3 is TGCAGTGCTAGAGACCGGCTAGGCCTCCAAGAGACCCAGTACTTC.

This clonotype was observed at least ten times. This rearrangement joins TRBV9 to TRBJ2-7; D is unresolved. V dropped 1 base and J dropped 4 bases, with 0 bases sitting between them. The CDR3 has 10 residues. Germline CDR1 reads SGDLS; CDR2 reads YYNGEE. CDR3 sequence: CASSVYEQYV. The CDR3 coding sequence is TGTGCCAGCAGCGTATACGAGCAGTACGTC.

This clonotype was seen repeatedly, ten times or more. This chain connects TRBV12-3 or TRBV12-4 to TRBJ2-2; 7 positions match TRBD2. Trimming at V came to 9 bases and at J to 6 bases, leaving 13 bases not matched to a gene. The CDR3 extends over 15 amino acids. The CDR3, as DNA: TGTGCCAGTAGCGGGCGTCGAAGGGGAGCCGGGGAGCTGTTTTTT. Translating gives CASSGRRRGAGELFF.